This TCR beta chain was recorded in a study of cytomegalovirus exposure and HLA in healthy donors. CDR1 is MGHRA and CDR2 is YSYEKL in the germline V gene. The CDR3 sequence is 15 residues long. V shed 2 bases, J shed 3 bases, and the junction held 5 bases outside the gene matches. Primers: 60 Vbeta forward and 13 Jbeta reverse. Assay: immunoSEQ multiplex PCR; the TCRdb copy retains only in-frame clones and omits some. Here the sample spans fewer than 65,000 clones, around three quarters being singletons. This clone was seen only once. The chain employs TRBV4-1 and TRBJ1-2; 8 nucleotides align to TRBD1. The receptor comes from a woman aged 40 to 50 in good health and CMV-seropositive. The specimen was PBMCs. CDR3: CASSQPGTGDYGYTF. The DNA for the CDR3 is TGCGCCAGCAGCCAACCCGGGACAGGAGACTATGGCTACACCTTC.